This T cell receptor (beta chain) appears in the sequencing data of a study of blood T cell repertoires in COVID-19. Study-level information: Samples of COVID-19 (acute and convalescent) were obtained from the United States, Italy and Spain. PBMCs, B-cell-depleted T cells, or T cells were the source of the cDNA or gDNA that made up the material.

Some clones are missing from TCRdb's copy, which holds only in-frame ones; the method was immunoSEQ multiplex PCR. The sample holds 250,000 or so clones, 65% to 85% seen once. Assignment of participants to cohorts was predicated upon participant-reported clinical history. This CDR3 has 22 residues. Sequencing was carried out using PBMCs or T cells enriched from blood (not recorded which). The TCR comes from a man in his fifties who had recovered from COVID-19. The chain couples TRBV21-1 to TRBJ1-1. TRBV21-1 is a known pseudogene. The DNA for the CDR3 is TGTGCCAGCAGCCCTCAAAGACGGTCGGGGGGCGCGTGGAGGTTAGTGAACACTGAAGCTTTCTTT. This codes for CASSPQRRSGGAWRLVNTEAFF.